The sequence of this T cell receptor beta chain was determined in a study of CD4 and CD8 cells across lung adenocarcinoma regions. Germline V CDR1 and CDR2: MNHEY, SMNVEV (reference sequence). The CDR3 sequence is 15 residues long. Deletions cut 0 bases from V and 7 bases from J, with 15 bases between. TCRdb processed the PCR reads anew with MiXCR; each CDR3 protein has one entry. This sample has about 25,000 distinct CDR3 sequences, with about 50% found just once. Localized lung adenocarcinoma, a non-small cell lung cancer, affected the donors. The chain is built from TRBV27 and TRBJ1-2, with a tentative D call TRBD1 (6 bases). This TCR came from a male donor with lung adenocarcinoma. The CD4 and CD8 labels of this study may be unreliable. Sequencing input: CD8+ T cells from the center of a lung tumor. The CDR3 bases are TGTGCCAGCAGTTTATCGACGGGGGGCCTCGGTGGCTACACCTTC. It is translated as CASSLSTGGLGGYTF.